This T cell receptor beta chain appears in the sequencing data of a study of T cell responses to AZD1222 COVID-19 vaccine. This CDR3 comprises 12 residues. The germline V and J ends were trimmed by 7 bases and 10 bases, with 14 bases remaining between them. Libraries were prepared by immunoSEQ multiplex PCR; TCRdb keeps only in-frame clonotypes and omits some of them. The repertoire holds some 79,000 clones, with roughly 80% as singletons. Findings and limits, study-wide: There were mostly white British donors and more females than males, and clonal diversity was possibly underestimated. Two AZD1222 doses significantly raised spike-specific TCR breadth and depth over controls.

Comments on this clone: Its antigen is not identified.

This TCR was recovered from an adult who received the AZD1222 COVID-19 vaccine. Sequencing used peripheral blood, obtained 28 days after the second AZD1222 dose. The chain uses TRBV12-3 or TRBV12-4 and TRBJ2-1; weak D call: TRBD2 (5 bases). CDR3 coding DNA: TGTGCCAGCAAGGACGGGGAAGGCGAGCAGTTCTTC. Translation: CASKDGEGEQFF.